This TCR beta chain stems from a study of shared T cell receptors in the human thymus. The V gene's germline CDR1 is LNHNV and CDR2 YYDKDF (reference sequence). Trimming cost V 5 bases and J 6 bases, with 15 bases left between them. This CDR3 has 14 amino acids. TCRdb's copy holds only in-frame clones and misses some; the assay was immunoSEQ multiplex PCR. The sample consists of some 760,000 clones, 80% to 90% of them appearing once. These data also formed part of another study, on human thymus T cells. That report adds: Both thymic and peripheral blood repertoires showed apparently biased V and J usage.

The source of this sequence is a girl under three years old with a congenital heart defect. The sequenced material came from thymocytes. V is TRBV15 and J is TRBJ2-3, with a tentative D call TRBD2 (5 bases). The CDR3 DNA follows: TGTGCCACCAGCTTACCTATGGTAGCGGATACGCAGTATTTT. Amino acids: CATSLPMVADTQYF.